Shown below are 23 T cell receptor beta chains from a single sample sequenced in a study of blood T cell repertoires in COVID-19. Using immunoSEQ multiplex PCR, the repertoire was profiled, and TCRdb retains in-frame clones only, with some absent. The data contain 200,000 to 250,000 clones, about 85% of them singletons. Sequencing input: PBMCs or T cells enriched from blood (not recorded which). These receptors were taken from a man aged 25-45 years who had recovered from COVID-19.

The V gene is TRBV2, the J gene TRBJ1-2; D ambiguous. The germline V gene has CDR1 SNHLY and CDR2 FYNNEI. The CDR3 runs to 13 residues. The V gene lost 3 bases and the J gene lost 4 bases, with 9 bases spanning the gap. CDR3 sequence (DNA): TGTGCCAGCAGTGATCTAGGTCTCTATGGCTACACCTTC. It yields the protein CASSDLGLYGYTF.

V and J are TRBV4-2 and TRBJ1-1; 7 bases fit TRBD1. Germline values: CDR1 LGHNA, CDR2 YNFKEQ. With 0 bases clipped from V and 3 bases from J, the junction kept 7 bases outside the gene matches. This CDR3 has 16 residues. In DNA form, the CDR3 reads TGTGCCAGCAGCCAAGATAACCAGGGGGTGGACACTGAAGCTTTCTTT. Translated: CASSQDNQGVDTEAFF.

The chain has TRBV3-1 (or the pseudogene TRBV3-2) and TRBJ2-1; TRBD1 agrees at 7 bases. This CDR3 spans 14 amino acids. Germline V gives CDR1 LGHDT, CDR2 YNNKEL (reference sequence). The J segment lost 7 bases and the V segment lost 1 base, leaving 4 bases of the junction unmatched. DNA of the CDR3: TGTGCCAGCAGCCAAGGGAGGACAGGAAATGAGCAGTTCTTC. Protein: CASSQGRTGNEQFF.

The chain is built from TRBV11-2 and TRBJ2-7, with D uncertain. This CDR3 has 12 amino acids. V was trimmed by 2 bases and J by 2 bases, leaving 4 bases between them. Looked up from germline, CDR1 is SGHAT and CDR2 is FQNNGV. CDR3 protein: CASSLSAYEQYF. DNA for the CDR3: TGTGCCAGCAGCTTATCCGCCTACGAGCAGTACTTC.

This clone was detected a few times. The CDR3 loop is CATSGGVGINEKLFF. The CDR3 bases are TGTGCCACCAGTGGCGGGGTAGGGATTAATGAAAAACTGTTTTTT. This chain links TRBV24-1 with TRBJ1-4, with unresolved D. The germline V gene encodes CDR1 KGHDR and CDR2 SFDVKD. Deletions cut 5 bases from V and 4 bases from J, with 13 bases between. The CDR3 has 15 amino acids.

The chain couples TRBV11-3 to TRBJ2-2; no clear D gene. Deletions cut 1 base from V and 2 bases from J, with 5 bases between. The CDR3 is 14 amino acids. The germline gives CDR1 SGHNT, CDR2 YENEEA. CDR3 coding DNA: TGTGCCAGCAGCTTAGTCAGAAACACCGGGGAGCTGTTTTTT. This sequence encodes CASSLVRNTGELFF.

The genes are TRBV7-2 and TRBJ1-3; D unclear. The CDR3 contains 16 residues. V gave up 3 bases and J gave up 1 base, with 13 bases separating them. Germline-derived CDR1 and CDR2 are SGHTA and FQGNSA. CDR3 DNA: TGTGCCAGCAGCTTCACCGGGATCCTTTCTGGAAACACCATATATTTT. This gives the protein CASSFTGILSGNTIYF.

The rearrangement uses TRBV30 and TRBJ2-3; 11 positions agree with TRBD2. The V segment lost 3 bases and the J segment 2 bases; nucleotides outside the gene matches: 1. The CDR3 spans 14 residues. Germline values: CDR1 GTSNPN, CDR2 SVGIG (reference sequence). CDR3 DNA: TGTGCCTGGAGACTAGCGGGGGCCACAGATACGCAGTATTTT. This codes for CAWRLAGATDTQYF.

The V gene is TRBV4-1, the J gene TRBJ2-7; 7 bases match TRBD2. Losses at the gene ends were 1 base for V and 0 bases for J; bases not matched to a gene: 3. Germline V gene lookup returns CDR1 MGHRA and CDR2 YSYEKL. This CDR3 region has 15 residues. The CDR3 protein is CASSQAGGFSYEQYF. In nucleotides, the CDR3 is TGCGCCAGCAGCCAAGCGGGAGGATTCTCCTACGAGCAGTACTTC.

The V gene is TRBV20-1, the J gene TRBJ2-7; D possibly corresponds to TRBD2 (5 bases). Germline V CDR1 and CDR2: DFQATT, SNEGSKA (reference sequence). This CDR3 region has 11 residues. With 7 bases removed from V and 2 bases from J, the gap between germline ends came to 9 bases. The CDR3 loop is CSVSSTYEQYF. As DNA, the CDR3 is TGCAGTGTGTCTAGCACCTACGAGCAGTACTTC.

V gene TRBV7-2 combines with J gene TRBJ2-1, with 8 bases that match TRBD2. The J segment lost 4 bases and the V segment lost 8 bases, leaving 7 bases of the junction unmatched. Germline-derived CDR1 and CDR2 are SGHTA and FQGNSA. This CDR3 spans 14 amino acids. The CDR3 reads CASGPSGWYNEQFF. As DNA, the CDR3 is TGTGCCAGCGGACCTAGCGGGTGGTACAATGAGCAGTTCTTC.

This clone has just a few counts. The chain links TRBV7-8 to TRBJ1-6; 9 nucleotides match TRBD1. Germline V gives CDR1 SGHVS, CDR2 FQNEAQ. V was clipped by 5 bases and J by 5 bases; unmatched bases: 4. This CDR3 comprises 15 residues. The CDR3 DNA reads as TGTGCCAGCAGCCAACGGGACAGGGATAATTCACCCCTCCACTTT. It is translated as CASSQRDRDNSPLHF.

The V gene is TRBV7-9, the J gene TRBJ1-4, with no clear D. The CDR3 contains 16 residues. Trimming stripped 4 bases from V and 0 bases from J, with 12 bases between. Germline V CDR1 and CDR2: SEHNR, FQNEAQ (reference sequence). In nucleotides, the CDR3 is TGTGCCAGCAGCTCATACTCGGGGACAACTAATGAAAAACTGTTTTTT. Encoded protein: CASSSYSGTTNEKLFF. Based on the CDR3 plus reference TRBV7-9 and TRBJ1-4, the full variable domain is DTGVSQNPRHKITKRGQNVTFRCDPISEHNRLYWYRQTLGQGPEFLTYFQNEAQLEKSRLLSDRFSAERPKGSFSTLEIQRTEQGDSAMYLCASSSYSGTTNEKLFFGSGTQLSVL.

The chain joins TRBV18 to TRBJ1-1, with no clear D. The CDR3 runs 13 residues. Trimming stripped 4 bases from V and 3 bases from J, with 9 bases between. Germline V CDR1 and CDR2: KGHSH, LQKENI. The CDR3 region is CASSLNTDTEAFF. The CDR3 DNA reads TGTGCCAGCTCACTTAACACCGACACTGAAGCTTTCTTT.

The chain employs TRBV19 and TRBJ2-3, with TRBD1 matching over 7 bases. CDR1 is LNHDA and CDR2 is SQIVND in the germline V gene (reference sequence). The V segment lost 10 bases and the J segment 5 bases; nucleotides outside the gene matches: 9. This CDR3 has 13 amino acids. The CDR3 nucleotides read TGTGCCACCCTGGACAGGTCGGGAGATACGCAGTATTTT. As protein: CATLDRSGDTQYF.

This chain uses TRBV7-8 with TRBJ2-1; D uncertain. The CDR3 has 13 residues. Germline V CDR1 and CDR2: SGHVS, FQNEAQ. Trimming stripped 1 base from V and 9 bases from J, with 10 bases between. The CDR3 coding sequence is TGTGCCAGCAGCTTAGATAGGAGTAGTGAGCAGTTCTTC. Translating gives CASSLDRSSEQFF.

This clone was detected a few times. The chain recombines TRBV5-1 with TRBJ1-1, with D maybe TRBD1 (5 bases). Germline values: CDR1 SGHRS, CDR2 YFSETQ. V lost 2 bases, J lost 0 bases, and 11 bases lay in between. The CDR3 loop spans 15 amino acids. The CDR3 DNA follows: TGCGCCAGCAGCTTCCAAGGAGGGGTGAACACTGAAGCTTTCTTT. Protein: CASSFQGGVNTEAFF.

The chain employs TRBV4-1 and TRBJ1-2, with D hard to call. This CDR3 is built from 13 residues. The germline CDR1 and CDR2 sequences are MGHRA and YSYEKL. V lost 4 bases and J 6 bases, leaving 12 bases between the germline ends. Here the CDR3 DNA reads TGCGCCAGCAGCCTACTCTATGAGGATGGCTACACCTTC. Translation: CASSLLYEDGYTF.

This chain uses TRBV2 with TRBJ1-1, with D perhaps matching TRBD1 (6 bases). The germline gives CDR1 SNHLY, CDR2 FYNNEI. The V gene lost 6 bases and the J gene lost 3 bases, with 14 bases spanning the gap. The CDR3 runs to 14 residues. CDR3 loop: CASRKEQGDTEAFF. CDR3 bases: TGTGCCAGCAGGAAGGAACAGGGCGACACTGAAGCTTTCTTT.

V and J are TRBV5-4 and TRBJ2-7; possible D gene TRBD2, 5 bases. V was trimmed by 1 base and J by 3 bases, leaving 8 bases between them. CDR3 size: 13 residues. Germline CDR1 SGHNT, CDR2 YYREEE (reference sequence). The CDR3 region has the DNA TGTGCCAGCAGCTTGACCGGGGACTACGAGCAGTACTTC. It codes for CASSLTGDYEQYF. The complete variable domain, with remaining parts taken from reference TRBV5-4 and TRBJ2-7, reads ETGVTQSPTHLIKTRGQQVTLRCSSQSGHNTVSWYQQALGQGPQFIFQYYREEENGRGNFPPRFSGLQFPNYSSELNVNALELDDSALYLCASSLTGDYEQYFGPGTRLTVT.

The chain links TRBV15 to TRBJ2-3, with D tentatively TRBD2 (5 bases). The CDR3 contains 11 residues. Germline V gene sequence: CDR1 LNHNV, CDR2 YYDKDF (reference sequence). Deletions cut 5 bases from V and 6 bases from J, with 6 bases between. The CDR3 nucleotides read TGTGCCACCAGCTTAGCGGATACGCAGTATTTT. Its translation is CATSLADTQYF.

As to this clone: One junction end disagrees with the germline gene, perhaps due to a read error. The V gene is TRBV7-7, the J gene TRBJ2-3; 15 nucleotides line up with TRBD2. Germline V lookup: CDR1 SSHAT, CDR2 FNYEAQ (reference sequence). This CDR3 contains 16 residues. In DNA, the CDR3 is TGTGCTAGCAGTCCTGGACTAGCGGGGGGGCCAGATACGCAGTATTTT. This encodes CASSPGLAGGPDTQYF.

In this sample, this clone turned up once. The chain carries TRBV2 and TRBJ1-2; the match to TRBD1 covers 10 bases. V lost 7 bases, J lost 8 bases, and 10 bases stayed unmatched. The V gene's germline CDR1 is SNHLY and CDR2 FYNNEI. This CDR3 spans 14 amino acids. The DNA for the CDR3 is TGTGCCAGCATCCCAACCCGGACAGGGGGAGGCTACACCTTC. Protein sequence: CASIPTRTGGGYTF.